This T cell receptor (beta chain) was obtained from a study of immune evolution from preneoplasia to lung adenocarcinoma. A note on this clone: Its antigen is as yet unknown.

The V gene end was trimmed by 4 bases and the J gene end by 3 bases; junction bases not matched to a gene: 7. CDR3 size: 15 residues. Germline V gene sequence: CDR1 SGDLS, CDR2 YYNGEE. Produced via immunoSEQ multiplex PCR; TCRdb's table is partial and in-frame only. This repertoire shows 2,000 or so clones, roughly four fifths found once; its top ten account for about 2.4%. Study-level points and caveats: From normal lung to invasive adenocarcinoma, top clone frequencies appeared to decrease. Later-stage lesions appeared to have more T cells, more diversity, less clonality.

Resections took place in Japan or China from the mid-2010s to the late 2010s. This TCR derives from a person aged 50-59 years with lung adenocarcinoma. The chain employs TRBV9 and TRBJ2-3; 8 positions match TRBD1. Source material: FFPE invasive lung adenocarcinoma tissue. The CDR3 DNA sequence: TGTGCCAGCAGCCCGCGGACAGGGCCGACAGATACGCAGTATTTT. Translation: CASSPRTGPTDTQYF. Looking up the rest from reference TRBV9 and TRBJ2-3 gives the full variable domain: DSGVTQTPKHLITATGQRVTLRCSPRSGDLSVYWYQQSLDQGLQFLIQYYNGEERAKGNILERFSAQQFPDLHSELNLSSLELGDSALYFCASSPRTGPTDTQYFGPGTRLTVL.